This T cell receptor beta chain originates from a study of identifying expanded T cells in peripheral blood. For this clone: Its antigen is as yet unknown.

Study-wide points: Around 1.2 clones differed between technical replicates, versus approximately 16 and 20 over time. Roughly two-week clone count variance significantly increased as total template count grew.

Profiling relied on immunoSEQ multiplex PCR, and the TCRdb table lists in-frame clones only, not all of them. Of 91,000 or so clones in the sample, around nine tenths are singletons; the top ten hold around 4.3%. Trimming shortened V by 6 bases and J by 5 bases, and 16 bases separated the two germline ends. Germline values: CDR1 SNHLY, CDR2 FYNNEI. The CDR3 is 15 amino acids. The sequence derives from a person between 18 and 69 years old in good health. The sequencing sample was made of blood. The gene calls are TRBV2 and TRBJ2-2; a weak D match, TRBD1 (5 bases). CDR3 sequence (DNA): TGTGCCAGCAGCTTCACAGGCGTGGGGACCGGGGAGCTGTTTTTT. It is translated as CASSFTGVGTGELFF.